This T cell receptor (beta chain) was documented in a study of cytomegalovirus exposure and HLA in healthy donors (dated 2017 in TCRdb). Broadly, across the study: According to an earlier analysis of 450 to 650 of the donors, about 180 million T cells yielded approximately 120 million unique TCR beta sequences and 276 Gb of sequence data. The T cell repertoires of roughly 660 subjects were profiled by immunosequencing and related to cytomegalovirus serostatus. Among about 400 genotyped donors of the cohort, an average of around 240,000 unique TCR beta nucleotide sequences was sequenced per donor, of which roughly 17% were non-productive. HLA typing covered class I and class II loci at four-digit resolution. To predict cytomegalovirus infection status, the study brought together high-throughput TCR immunosequencing, statistical association of individual TCRs with disease status, and machine learning. Rather than using new phenotypic data, the later analysis identified candidate immune exposures from TCR beta sequences and from how often those sequences occurred across donors. Every discovery cohort repertoire had been produced on one sequencing platform. Of the approximately 400 genotyped donors, around 81% fell in the genetic ancestry cluster associated with self-reported Caucasian donors. A separate validation cohort of more than 100 different subjects was used in addition to the roughly 640-subject first cohort. Donor age, sex, ethnicity and CMV serostatus were compiled together with the repertoire data. Several DR-DQ haplotypes were handled as single units for association and clustering because linkage in the cohort was strong. The study aimed to test whether signatures of past pathogen exposure could be identified by cataloging public T cell receptors. An earlier analysis of 500 to 750 of the donors applied high-throughput TCR beta sequencing to assess whether each TCR beta V gene segment acted as functional or pseudogenic. The number of donors typed differed by locus, with 629-630 for A, B, C, DRB1 and DQB1, roughly 520 for DQA1, approximately 570 for DPA1, and around 450 for DPB1. Approximately 300 gigabases of sequencing data and around 85 million unique TCR sequences made up an early release that covered fewer than 650 HLA-typed donors. In a later genetic analysis, genome-wide SNP genotypes for about three fifths of the roughly 670 donors were used, and that subset was treated as a discovery cohort. In a later analysis, previously published TCR beta repertoires from some 640 donors were re-analyzed and high-resolution HLA genotyping was added so that TCR occurrence patterns could be studied.

The library was generated by the immunoSEQ multiplex PCR assay. A mixture of 60 forward primers for TCR Vbeta segments and 13 reverse primers for TCR Jbeta segments was used in the multiplex PCR. A multiplex PCR assay on genomic DNA amplified the CDR3 region of rearranged TCR beta genes. Amplified TCR beta libraries were sequenced as 87-base-pair reads on the Illumina HiSeq System. Regarding the original processing steps: A later analysis counted tens of millions of unique TCR beta chains across the 550 to 700 repertoires, and about 10 million of these chains were shared by at least two donors. To remove PCR and sequencing errors, raw reads were error-corrected and collapsed into unique sequences using a nearest-neighbor algorithm that merged closely related sequences. Alignment of CDR3 sequences to IMGT reference sequences was used to assign V, D and J gene segments. For a sequence to be retained, at least a six-nucleotide match to both a V gene segment and a J gene segment was required. A rearrangement counted as productive if the CDR3 had no stop codons and remained in frame with V and J, and every other rearrangement counted as non-productive. CDR3 was defined according to IMGT convention as the region running from the second conserved V-encoded cysteine to the conserved J-encoded phenylalanine. The earlier analysis of about 590 of the donors excluded sequences that lacked an unambiguous match to a single V gene segment. In an earlier analysis of 587 of the donors, V segments were called functional above 56.7% productive rearrangements and were called segregating when the between-donor standard deviation exceeded 5%. A statistical classification framework was built to diagnose cytomegalovirus status from the catalog of TCR beta chain sequences. In a later analysis, TCR nucleotide sequences were compared against IMGT/GENE-DB human TR gene sequences so that V and J genes could be assigned. The TCRdist pipeline was used in a later analysis to assign CDR3 sequences and most-parsimonious VDJ recombination scenarios. In a later analysis, each TCR beta chain was defined by its CDR3 amino acid sequence together with its V-gene family, and reads without a unique V-gene family were excluded. As a way to deal with suspected cross-contamination and a sequencing artifact, a later analysis dropped hundreds of nucleotide sequences that were highly shared and had low generation probability. In a later analysis, a clonal expansion index for each public chain was calculated from normalized within-repertoire ranks of inferred template counts. In a later analysis, generation probabilities were computed with a VDJ recombination model fitted to out-of-frame rearrangements, and the resulting probabilities were checked against IGoR. A later analysis scored TCR-TCR, TCR-HLA and TCR-CMV co-occurrence with hypergeometric tests, applying a repertoire-size bias correction to TCR pairs. To estimate false discovery rates, a later analysis permuted the HLA or CMV assignments 20 times. A later analysis grouped co-occurring TCRs with DBSCAN, adding TCRdist sequence similarity when clustering within HLA-allele-positive subsets. Repertoires with fewer than 30,000 or more than 120,000 public chains were left out of co-occurrence clustering, as were about five repertoires with anomalous nucleotide sharing. TCRdb took over this immuneACCESS table, retaining in-frame rearrangements with V and J assigned. Such tables are incomplete; in checked studies, under half of the missing clones stem from an unresolved V gene, and the remainder is unexplained. The DNA gave D and trimming, while V, J and clone size come from that table. Within this sample are around 190,000 clones, with roughly 83% of them counted one time only. The biggest ten clones account for 1.6% of the sample.

In total, 500 to 700 healthy bone marrow donors made up the cohort. Cohort members were all nominally healthy when sampled, although unrecorded immune exposures were likely present. The donor tested CMV seronegative and was one of the 352 seronegative cohort members. Each donor provided a peripheral blood sample, and peripheral blood mononuclear cells were used for TCR beta sequencing. Genomic DNA was extracted from the blood cell samples with the Qiagen DNeasy Blood Extraction Kit. Trimming at the junction amounts to 5 bases on V and 4 bases on J, and the germline ends lie 18 bases apart. There are 15 amino acids in the CDR3, from cysteine to phenylalanine inclusive. The sequence is cut down to CDR3 DNA, 45 bases in frame from base 1. Reading the germline V gene gives CDR1 SGHAT and CDR2 FQNNGV. Beyond this particular receptor, the publication reports: Specific HLA alleles were associated with 18,000 or so TCR beta sequences at a false discovery rate of 0.05 in a later analysis. A group of highly shared sequence variants was considered likely to be a technical artifact of the sequencing pipeline. An earlier analysis of approximately 530 of the donors showed that most TCR beta V segments appeared in productive rearrangements either about 87% or about 30% of the time, which broadly matched IMGT annotations. In a later analysis, most CMV-associated TCR beta chains were found to appear HLA-restricted, with HLA associations seemingly driven largely by CMV exposure. Linkage disequilibrium might explain the correlated functional status among segregating V segments, but an unknown experimental factor could not be excluded. In a later genetic analysis, fewer N-insertions in productive TCRs were reported among donors in an Asian-associated ancestry cluster than the roughly 710-donor mean. Compared with equally common non-associated chains, HLA-associated TCR beta chains in a later analysis were more clonally expanded and had lower generation probabilities. A further reported finding was that TCR beta sequences accurately predicted the HLA-A and HLA-B alleles for most subjects in the first cohort. Across donors, most TCR sequences were observed very rarely, whereas some public TCRs were present in many individuals. In a later analysis, TCR association rates were found to vary across HLA loci, with the most associated TCRs seen for DRB1 alleles and the fewest for HLA-C alleles. Because the 87-base-pair reads could not distinguish some IMGT-functional V segments, including TRBV6-2 and TRBV6-3, those segments were excluded. This cohort had only TCR beta chains sequenced, and the lack of alpha or paired-chain data limited which features could be detected. The classifier was reported to diagnose cytomegalovirus status with high specificity and sensitivity in both the original cohort and the validation cohort. Roughly uniform sequencing depth across donors was assumed in presence/absence analyses, although this assumption may not hold. Because counts were too low, fewer than 20 rarely observed V segments, including chromosome 9 orphons, were excluded from the earlier analysis of 587 of the donors. For the cohort, immune exposure information was limited to CMV serostatus. In a later genetic analysis, a missense DCLRE1C variant was associated with V-gene and J-gene trimming of TCR beta chains, and the association was replicated in an independent cohort. Several of the top co-occurrence clusters appeared to be linked to parvovirus B19, influenza, CMV and Epstein-Barr virus, according to a later analysis. Because HLA typing was unavailable for some donors at each locus, only the typed subset was used in association tests. When HLA alleles, especially DR and DQ, strongly co-occurred, TCR associations were difficult to assign to individual alleles. The study listed 164 TCR beta chains as associated with cytomegalovirus. It was suggested by the authors that the approach could potentially be generalized to other disease states and immunological phenotypes. In vitro tests confirmed that a few of the cytomegalovirus-associated TCR beta chains recognize cytomegalovirus antigens.

About this clone itself: It has no known antigen specificity. No quality values exist for individual bases; no much larger clone is one base distant.

The source is a woman aged 45-59 years in good health and CMV-seronegative. Sequencing was done on a sample of PBMCs. The V and J segments used are TRBV11-2 and TRBJ2-7, with TRBD2 perhaps the D gene, on 5 matching bases. The base sequence is TGTGCCAGCAGCCCATCCGCAGCAAGAGGGTACGAGCAGTACTTC. It is translated as CASSPSAARGYEQYF.